This TCR beta chain was obtained from a study of molecular identifiers for immune sequencing clone quantification. TCRdb re-derived calls from the PCR reads in MiXCR, one entry per CDR3 protein. There are approximately 550,000 distinct CDR3 sequences in the sample; roughly 24% occur only once, and approximately 0.76% lies in the top ten. This clonotype was seen repeatedly, ten times or more. Sequencing was done on a sample of naive CD8+ T cells from blood, with Jurkat cell RNA spiked in. Stated subset: FACS-sorted CD8+CD4-CCR7+CD45RA+ naive T cells. The clonotype comes from a human donor in good health. Some libraries in this study had Jurkat cell RNA spiked in.

The CDR3 nucleotides read TGTGCCAGCAGTTTTGACAGGGAGATCGCTGAAGCTTTCTTT. Translation: CASSFDREIAEAFF. This rearrangement joins TRBV28 to TRBJ1-1; 7 bases match TRBD1. Per the germline V gene, CDR1 is MDHEN and CDR2 is SYDVKM. Unmatched junction bases numbered 7, after V lost 3 bases and J lost 6 bases. The CDR3 has 14 residues.